This TCR beta chain was identified in a study of blood T cell repertoires in COVID-19. Whole-study context: COVID-19 samples, acute and convalescent, were from the United States, Italy and Spain. T cells, B-cell-depleted T cells, or PBMCs provided the cDNA or gDNA that served as material.

In the authors' workflow: Reference gene primer amplification yielded estimated nucleated cell counts. Sequencing used immunoSEQ multiplex PCR; TCRdb keeps in-frame clones, though not all of them. From that table come the V and J calls and clone size; the DNA was used to work out D and trimming. This table holds about 170,000 clones, approximately 84% found once. V lost 0 bases and J lost 2, with 17 bases in between. Looked up from germline, CDR1 is LNHDA and CDR2 is SQIVND (reference sequence). The CDR3 sequence is 18 residues long. Specimen: peripheral blood. The receptor was derived from a man between 18 and 35 years old with active or convalescent COVID-19. The J gene is TRBJ1-5, the V gene TRBV19; D not resolved. The CDR3 region is CASSIDLRTVIGNQPQHF. The CDR3 DNA reads TGTGCCAGTAGTATAGATCTAAGGACTGTTATAGGCAATCAGCCCCAGCATTTT.